This paragraph reports one TCR beta chain. This entry comes from a study of shared clonotypes between healthy human individuals. Germline lookup yields CDR1 ENHRY and CDR2 SYGVKD. The CDR3 contains 16 residues. V was clipped by 5 bases and J by 3 bases, with 18 bases between them. The protocol was immunoSEQ multiplex PCR, while the TCRdb copy is restricted to in-frame clones and leaves out a portion. The sample includes 2 million to 2.5 million clones, roughly 90% of them seen just once. V usage is TRBV10-3 and J usage is TRBJ2-3; D gene unclear. Sequenced input: naive CD4+ T cells from PBMCs. Subset in this sample: CD45RA+ positively selected. The receptor was isolated from a man younger than 35 in good health. Some clones in this sample may be carry-over from other donors' samples. CDR3 DNA: TGTGCCATCAGTCGAAGACCTCTCCACGAGACAGATACGCAGTATTTT. Protein product: CAISRRPLHETDTQYF.